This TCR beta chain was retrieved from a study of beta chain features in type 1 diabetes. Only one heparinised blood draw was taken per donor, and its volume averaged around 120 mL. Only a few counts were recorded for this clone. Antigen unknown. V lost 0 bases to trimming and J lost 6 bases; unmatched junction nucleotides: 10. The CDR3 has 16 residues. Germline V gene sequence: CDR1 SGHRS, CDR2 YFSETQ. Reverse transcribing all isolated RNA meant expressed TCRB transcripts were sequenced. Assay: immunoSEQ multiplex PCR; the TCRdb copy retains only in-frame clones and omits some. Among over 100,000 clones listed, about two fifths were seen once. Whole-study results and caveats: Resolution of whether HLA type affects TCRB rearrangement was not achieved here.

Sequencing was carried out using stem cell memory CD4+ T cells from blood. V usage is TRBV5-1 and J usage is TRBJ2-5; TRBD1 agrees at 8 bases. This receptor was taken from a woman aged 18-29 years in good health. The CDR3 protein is CASSLGDRFSGKTQYF. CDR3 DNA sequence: TGCGCCAGCAGCTTGGGGGACAGGTTCTCTGGGAAGACCCAGTACTTC.